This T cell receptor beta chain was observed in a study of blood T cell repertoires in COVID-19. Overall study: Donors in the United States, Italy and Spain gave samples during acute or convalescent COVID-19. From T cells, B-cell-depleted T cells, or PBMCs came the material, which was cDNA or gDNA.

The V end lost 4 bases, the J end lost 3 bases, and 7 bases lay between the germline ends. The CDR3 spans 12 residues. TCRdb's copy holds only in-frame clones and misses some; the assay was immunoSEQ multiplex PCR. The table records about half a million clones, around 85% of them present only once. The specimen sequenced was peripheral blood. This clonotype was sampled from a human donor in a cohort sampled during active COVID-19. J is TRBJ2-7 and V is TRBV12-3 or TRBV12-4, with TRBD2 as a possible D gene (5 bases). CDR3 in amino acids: CASSYGNYEQYF. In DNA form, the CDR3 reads TGTGCCAGCAGTTACGGGAACTACGAGCAGTACTTC.